The clone carrying this T cell receptor beta chain has only a few counts. Its antigen remains unknown. The data were obtained in a study of T cell repertoires in cytomegalovirus infection. Whole-study context: CMV epitopes that were recently identified and HLA-C-restricted were used alongside well-studied HLA-B-restricted ones. CMV infection together with matching HLA type was indicated by public TCR beta signatures.

Findings and caveats of the study: There were carriers of CMV plus the relevant HLA, and cumulative public TCR beta family frequency identified them.

Germline V CDR1 and CDR2: MGHRA, YSYEKL. The length of the CDR3 is 13 residues. Trimming cost V 3 bases and J 7 bases, with 12 bases left between them. TCRdb called the reads again in MiXCR, with one record for every CDR3 protein. The sample includes about 85,000 distinct CDR3 sequences, under 55% of them seen just once. The starting material was CD8+ T cells from cultured PBMCs, obtained from culture after CMV antigen stimulation. The J gene is TRBJ2-5, the V gene TRBV4-1; D gene ambiguous. This sequence originates from a human donor in good health (CMV status not recorded). Some clones in this sample may be carry-over from other donors' samples. CDR3 sequence reads: CASSQYRKGTQYF. CDR3 sequence (DNA): TGCGCCAGCAGCCAGTATAGGAAGGGGACCCAGTACTTC.